The 32 T cell receptor beta chains reported below all come from one sample, sequenced in a study of shared clonotypes between healthy human individuals. The method was immunoSEQ multiplex PCR; TCRdb's version includes in-frame clones alone and lacks a portion of them. The sample contains over 2 million clones, 85% to 95% of which appear only once. The source material was naive CD4+ T cells from PBMCs. Subset: CD45RA+ positively selected. The receptors were sampled from a man younger than 35 in good health. Some clones in this sample may be carry-over from other donors' samples.

In this sample, this clone turned up once. The chain links TRBV29-1 to TRBJ2-2, with D hard to call. Germline V gene lookup returns CDR1 SQVTM and CDR2 ANQGSEA. CDR3 length: 14 amino acids. Trimming stripped 6 bases from V and 0 bases from J, with 11 bases between. The CDR3 sequence is CSVSGGANTGELFF. CDR3 nucleotide sequence: TGCAGCGTCTCTGGCGGCGCGAACACCGGGGAGCTGTTTTTT.

J is TRBJ2-7 and V is TRBV4-1, with D possibly being TRBD1 (6 bases). The CDR3 consists of 16 residues. Germline CDR1 and CDR2: MGHRA and YSYEKL. The V end lost 0 bases, the J end lost 5 bases, and 17 bases lay between the germline ends. CDR3 residues: CASSQDPRGGENEQYF. As DNA, the CDR3 is TGCGCCAGCAGCCAAGATCCCAGGGGCGGTGAAAACGAGCAGTACTTC.

This chain uses TRBV7-2 with TRBJ1-2; D gene unclear. The CDR3 extends over 12 amino acids. Trimming left V 5 bases short and J 1 base short, with 5 bases between. The germline gives CDR1 SGHTA, CDR2 FQGNSA. CDR3 region: CASSKHNYGYTF. In DNA form, the CDR3 reads TGTGCCAGCAGCAAACATAACTATGGCTACACCTTC.

The V and J genes are TRBV19 and TRBJ1-2; 8 nucleotides line up with TRBD1. J gave up 4 bases and V 7 bases, and 8 bases lay outside the gene matches. Germline V gene sequence: CDR1 LNHDA, CDR2 SQIVND (reference sequence). CDR3 length: 14 residues. The CDR3 spells CASTKQGGSYGYTF. The CDR3 DNA follows: TGTGCCAGTACAAAACAGGGGGGCTCCTATGGCTACACCTTC.

This clone was observed a few times. The CDR3 coding sequence is TGTGCCAGCAGCTCCGGGACTAGCGGAGAGACCCAGTACTTC. This codes for CASSSGTSGETQYF. The chain has TRBV7-3 and TRBJ2-5; 11 nucleotides align to TRBD2. This CDR3 has 14 residues. The germline gives CDR1 SGHTA, CDR2 FQGTGA. The V segment lost 4 bases and the J segment 4 bases; nucleotides outside the gene matches: 2.

This clone appeared a single time. The CDR3 loop reads CASSASGYVAGELFF. The DNA for the CDR3 is TGTGCCAGCAGTGCGTCAGGGTATGTGGCCGGGGAGCTGTTTTTT. V is TRBV6-4 and J is TRBJ2-2; tentatively, D is TRBD1 (5 bases). V lost 4 bases and J lost 6, with 15 bases in between. Germline V gene lookup returns CDR1 MRHNA and CDR2 SNTAGT. The CDR3 spans 15 residues.

The chain's CDR3 is CASSYSTGDTYEQYF. CDR3 DNA: TGTGCCAGCAGTTACTCGACAGGGGATACCTACGAGCAGTACTTC. The genes are TRBV6-5 and TRBJ2-7, with TRBD1 matching over 8 bases. The CDR3 runs to 15 residues. Germline CDR1 MNHEY, CDR2 SVGAGI. V was pared by 0 bases and J by 2 bases, with 3 bases of the junction left unmatched.

The V gene is TRBV27, the J gene TRBJ1-1; 10 bases match TRBD1. The CDR3 has 18 residues. Germline values: CDR1 MNHEY, CDR2 SMNVEV (reference sequence). V lost 6 bases, J lost 1 base, and 14 bases stayed unmatched. The CDR3 is CASRPRGTGAVPNTEAFF. CDR3 nucleotides: TGTGCCAGCAGGCCACGTGGGACAGGGGCTGTTCCGAACACTGAAGCTTTCTTT.

Points on this clone: Other DNA sequences of this sample code for an identical CDR3. The rearrangement links TRBV18 to TRBJ2-1; 7 nucleotides align to TRBD2. Per the germline V gene, CDR1 is KGHSH and CDR2 is LQKENI. Unmatched junction bases numbered 6, after V lost 6 bases and J lost 7 bases. The length of the CDR3 is 13 residues. DNA of the CDR3: TGTGCCAGCTCGCTTGGACTAGATAATGAGCAGTTCTTC. Its translation: CASSLGLDNEQFF.

The J gene is TRBJ2-2, the V gene TRBV30, with 7 bases that match TRBD1. The CDR3 spans 14 residues. The germline V gene encodes CDR1 GTSNPN and CDR2 SVGIG (reference sequence). V trimming: 8 bases; J trimming: 1 base; junction bases outside the gene matches: 7. CDR3 nucleotide sequence: TGTGCCAAACAGGGACAGATGAACACCGGGGAGCTGTTTTTT. Protein: CAKQGQMNTGELFF.

This clone was counted a few times. This CDR3 is CASSSGLRAPEQYF. CDR3 DNA sequence: TGCGCCAGCAGCTCCGGGCTCAGGGCCCCCGAGCAGTACTTC. The V call is TRBV5-1, the J call TRBJ2-7; D possibly corresponds to TRBD1 (5 bases). Germline-derived CDR1 and CDR2 are SGHRS and YFSETQ. The CDR3 has 14 amino acids. The V gene lost 3 bases and the J gene lost 6 bases, with 16 bases spanning the gap.

This rearrangement joins TRBV11-3 to TRBJ1-1; possible D gene TRBD1, 6 bases. The V and J ends lost 1 base and 6 bases respectively, with 9 bases between them. Germline V lookup: CDR1 SGHNT, CDR2 YENEEA. CDR3 length: 13 residues. CDR3 bases: TGTGCCAGCAGCTTAGGGGGGGGCGCTGAAGCTTTCTTT. It specifies CASSLGGGAEAFF.

This chain joins TRBV7-6 and TRBJ2-2; D may be TRBD1 or TRBD2 (5 bases each). The V end was cut by 2 bases, the J end by 2 bases, with 9 bases between. In germline, CDR1 is SGHVS, CDR2 FNYEAQ. This CDR3 comprises 15 residues. The CDR3 DNA sequence: TGTGCCAGCAGCTTAAGAGGGGATAACACCGGGGAGCTGTTTTTT. It specifies CASSLRGDNTGELFF.

The genes are TRBV6-1 and TRBJ2-7; a possible D gene is TRBD2 (6 bases). CDR3 length equals 15 residues. The V end was cut by 2 bases, the J end by 6 bases, with 17 bases between. Germline CDR1 and CDR2: MNHNS and SASEGT. The CDR3 here is CASSEFVRGLLEQYF. As DNA, the CDR3 is TGTGCCAGCAGTGAATTCGTTCGGGGGTTGCTCGAGCAGTACTTC.

This clone appeared a few times. Other DNA sequences of this sample code for an identical CDR3. The CDR3 bases are TGTGCCAGCAGTGAGGGAGGGGCTGGAAACACCATATATTTT. This encodes CASSEGGAGNTIYF. The rearrangement joins TRBV2 to TRBJ1-3, with D possibly matching TRBD1 (5 bases). CDR3 length: 14 amino acids. Looked up from germline, CDR1 is SNHLY and CDR2 is FYNNEI. V was clipped by 3 bases and J by 2 bases, with 8 bases between them.

The gene calls are TRBV5-1 and TRBJ1-3, with D tentatively TRBD1 (6 bases). The V end was cut by 3 bases, the J end by 4 bases, with 17 bases between. This CDR3 region has 16 residues. Germline CDR1 SGHRS, CDR2 YFSETQ. CDR3 amino acids: CASSSQGPGTGNTIYF. The CDR3 coding sequence is TGCGCCAGCAGCTCGCAGGGGCCAGGTACAGGAAACACCATATATTTT. Filled out from reference TRBV5-1 and TRBJ1-3, the complete variable domain reads KAGVTQTPRYLIKTRGQQVTLSCSPISGHRSVSWYQQTPGQGLQFLFEYFSETQRNKGNFPGRFSGRQFSNSRSEMNVSTLELGDSALYLCASSSQGPGTGNTIYFGEGSWLTVV.

The chain has TRBV7-2 and TRBJ2-7; TRBD2 matches 7 bases. Germline CDR1 is SGHTA and CDR2 is FQGNSA. The CDR3 sequence is 14 residues long. V shed 7 bases, J shed 2 bases, and the junction held 8 bases outside the gene matches. The CDR3 spells CASKYGGSTYEQYF. In nucleotides, the CDR3 is TGTGCCAGCAAATACGGGGGGTCTACCTACGAGCAGTACTTC.

Worth noting for this clone: The sample has other DNA sequences that encode this CDR3 too. The chain joins TRBV9 to TRBJ1-4; D is undetermined. V dropped 3 bases and J dropped 1 base, with 4 bases sitting between them. There are 13 residues in the CDR3. Germline V gene lookup returns CDR1 SGDLS and CDR2 YYNGEE. CDR3 residues: CASSGGTNEKLFF. CDR3 sequence (DNA): TGTGCCAGCAGCGGGGGAACTAATGAAAAACTGTTTTTT.

This chain uses TRBV6-6 with TRBJ2-7; D gene uncertain. The V and J ends lost 0 bases and 4 bases respectively, with 10 bases between them. The germline V gene has CDR1 MNHNY and CDR2 SVGAGI (reference sequence). The CDR3 spans 14 residues. The CDR3 protein is CASSYSRSRYEQYF. Here the CDR3 DNA reads TGTGCCAGCAGTTACTCGAGATCGAGGTACGAGCAGTACTTC.

V and J are TRBV4-1 and TRBJ2-5; a weak D match, TRBD2 (8 bases). Trimming removed 4 bases from V and 5 bases from J, with 17 bases in between. Germline values: CDR1 MGHRA, CDR2 YSYEKL. This CDR3 spans 15 amino acids. CDR3 coding DNA: TGCGCCAGCAGCCTCTTACCGGGAGGGGGCGAGACCCAGTACTTC. Amino acid sequence: CASSLLPGGGETQYF.

The rearrangement links TRBV5-1 to TRBJ2-7; D assignment may be TRBD1 or TRBD2 (6 bases each). This CDR3 is 15 amino acids long. V was trimmed by 5 bases and J by 4 bases, leaving 19 bases between them. Germline V gives CDR1 SGHRS, CDR2 YFSETQ. CDR3 amino acids: CASRADEGGFYEQYF. Written as DNA, the CDR3 is TGCGCCAGCAGGGCCGACGAGGGGGGCTTTTACGAGCAGTACTTC.

Only one count was recorded for this clone. The gene calls are TRBV29-1 and TRBJ2-3; TRBD1 matches at 10 bases. The germline V gene has CDR1 SQVTM and CDR2 ANQGSEA. The ends lost 3 bases at V and 0 bases at J; junction bases unmatched: 9. The CDR3 covers 17 residues. The DNA for the CDR3 is TGCAGCGTTGATCAGGGACAGGGGACATTTAGCACAGATACGCAGTATTTT. It is translated as CSVDQGQGTFSTDTQYF.

This chain links TRBV4-1 with TRBJ2-5; the match to TRBD1 covers 8 bases. Germline CDR1 and CDR2: MGHRA and YSYEKL. This CDR3 spans 15 amino acids. V lost 1 base, J lost 5 bases, and 6 bases stayed unmatched. In DNA form, the CDR3 reads TGCGCCAGCAGCCAAGCCGGGACAGGCGGGGAGACCCAGTACTTC. This encodes CASSQAGTGGETQYF.

The chain couples TRBV30 to TRBJ1-5; D call uncertain. Germline loops: CDR1 GTSNPN, CDR2 SVGIG (reference sequence). The CDR3 extends over 12 amino acids. V was shortened by 0 bases and J by 7 bases, with 7 bases between the two germline ends. CDR3 DNA sequence: TGTGCCTGGAGTGTACCGTTCCAGCCCCAGCATTTT. Protein product: CAWSVPFQPQHF.

This clone came up once. CDR3 in amino acids: CASSLGPWDYGYTF. The CDR3 bases are TGTGCCAGCAGCTTGGGACCATGGGACTATGGCTACACCTTC. This chain connects TRBV11-2 to TRBJ1-2, with a possible D match to TRBD1 (5 bases). The V end lost 3 bases, the J end lost 3 bases, and 11 bases lay between the germline ends. The V gene's germline CDR1 is SGHAT and CDR2 FQNNGV. The CDR3 is 14 amino acids.

This sequence joins TRBV4-3 and TRBJ1-2; D is undetermined. The V end was cut by 1 base, the J end by 4 bases, with 13 bases between. The CDR3 contains 15 residues. CDR1 LGHNA and CDR2 YSLEER come from the germline V gene. In DNA, the CDR3 is TGCGCCAGCAGCCAAGCTGAGGACGGGCGCTATGGCTACACCTTC. Amino acid sequence: CASSQAEDGRYGYTF.

The chain recombines TRBV29-1 with TRBJ1-2, with 11 bases matching TRBD1. Germline V CDR1 and CDR2: SQVTM, ANQGSEA. This CDR3 contains 14 residues. V gave up 5 bases and J gave up 5 bases; unmatched junction bases: 7. The CDR3 spells CSVTGQGEYYGYTF. The DNA of the CDR3 is TGCAGCGTTACGGGACAGGGGGAATATTATGGCTACACCTTC.

The chain couples TRBV5-6 to TRBJ2-7, with 7 bases that match TRBD2. Looked up from germline, CDR1 is SGHDT and CDR2 is YYEEEE. There are 14 residues in the CDR3. Trimming removed 0 bases from V and 3 bases from J; junction bases left unmatched: 3. CDR3 in DNA: TGTGCCAGCAGCTTGGGTGGCGGGAGCTACGAGCAGTACTTC. This sequence encodes CASSLGGGSYEQYF.

To note about this clone: The sample contains more than one DNA sequence encoding this CDR3. The V call is TRBV20-1, the J call TRBJ2-3; D unclear. The V gene's germline CDR1 is DFQATT and CDR2 SNEGSKA (reference sequence). Trimming pared 6 bases from V and 7 bases from J, leaving 8 bases between. The CDR3 has 10 amino acids. The CDR3: CSATGNTQYF. CDR3 DNA sequence: TGCAGTGCCACGGGTAATACGCAGTATTTT.

V is TRBV5-1 and J is TRBJ1-3; a possible D gene is TRBD1 (5 bases). The CDR3 consists of 15 residues. Germline CDR1 reads SGHRS; CDR2 reads YFSETQ. V lost 4 bases to trimming and J lost 3 bases, with 14 bases between them. The CDR3 sequence: CASSPGGDVGNTIYF. The CDR3 nucleotides are TGCGCCAGCAGCCCCGGGGGGGATGTTGGAAACACCATATATTTT.

V is TRBV5-1 and J is TRBJ2-3, with 8 positions matching TRBD1. The germline CDR1 and CDR2 sequences are SGHRS and YFSETQ. CDR3 size: 15 residues. After removal of 2 bases from V and 5 bases from J, the junction contained 7 bases not matched to a gene. CDR3 amino acids: CASSLGQGDGDTQYF. In nucleotides, the CDR3 is TGCGCCAGCAGCTTAGGACAGGGAGACGGAGATACGCAGTATTTT.

As regards this clone: The sample contains more than one DNA sequence encoding this CDR3. The V gene is TRBV5-1, the J gene TRBJ2-1, with 7 bases matching TRBD2. In germline, CDR1 is SGHRS, CDR2 YFSETQ. Losses at the gene ends were 0 bases for V and 3 bases for J; bases not matched to a gene: 3. This CDR3 has 15 amino acids. CDR3 DNA sequence: TGCGCCAGCAGCTTGGGTCTAGCGGACTACAATGAGCAGTTCTTC. It translates to CASSLGLADYNEQFF.